The source of this T cell receptor (beta chain) is a study of identical twins. This clonotype has at least ten counts. A template switching step contributed a universal primer site, while unique molecular identifiers were present in the cDNA. TCRdb fed the 5' RACE reads into MiXCR, producing one record per CDR3 protein. Of 400,000 to 500,000 distinct CDR3 sequences detected, roughly an eighth appear once; the ten largest clones hold 0.8% to 1%. The CDR3 has 16 amino acids. Germline V lookup: CDR1 DFQATT, CDR2 SNEGSKA (reference sequence). J was trimmed by 7 bases and V by 3 bases; bases with no gene match: 8. In addition, the sample was reused for a study of yellow fever vaccine responses in identical twins.

Material: CD4+ T cells sorted from blood. V and J are TRBV20-1 and TRBJ2-1; 14 bases agree with TRBD2. The clonotype was recovered from a woman between 18 and 30 years old in good health. The CDR3 nucleotides read TGCAGTGCTAGCGAGGGACTAGCGGGAGTAATAAATGAGCAGTTCTTC. Encoded protein: CSASEGLAGVINEQFF.